Listed below are T cell receptor beta chains from one sample, sequenced in a study of shared T cell receptors in the human thymus. Clones were sequenced by immunoSEQ multiplex PCR, and TCRdb holds only the in-frame ones, with some missing. Of 500,000 to 750,000 clones in the sample, 88% were seen once. The sample was also reused in another study, on human thymus T cells.

The sequenced sample was thymocytes. These receptors originate from a boy under three years old with a congenital heart defect. The CDR3 runs from the conserved cysteine through the conserved F or W. D genes are given only for firm matches. The size of a clone is reported for some rows only, either as once, few or many, or as a class for expanded clones.

size	D	V	J	DNA	CDR3
once	TRBD2	TRBV13	TRBJ2-7	TGTGCCAGCAGCTCTCCCGGGACTAGCGGCCAGAGCTCCTACGAGCAGTACTTC	CASSSPGTSGQSSYEQYF
NA	NA	TRBV30	TRBJ2-1	TGTGCCTACCGGACGGGGTACAATGAGCAGTTCTTC	CAYRTGYNEQFF
once	NA	TRBV5-4	TRBJ2-1	TGTGCCAGCAGCTTGGTACTAGTAGGCAATGAGCAGTTCTTC	CASSLVLVGNEQFF
NA	TRBD1	TRBV6-5	TRBJ1-5	TGTGCCAGCAGTCTGACAGGGGTCAATCAGCCCCAGCATTTT	CASSLTGVNQPQHF
NA	TRBD1	TRBV6-6	TRBJ2-1	TGTGCCAGCAGTTACAAGGGACAGGGCCACTACAATGAGCAGTTCTTC	CASSYKGQGHYNEQFF
NA	TRBD2	TRBV7-6	TRBJ2-7	TGTGCCAGCAGCTTAGGACTAGCGGGATACGAGCAGTACTTC	CASSLGLAGYEQYF
NA	TRBD2	TRBV14	TRBJ2-7	TGTGCCAGCAGCCAAAGGGGACTAGCGGAGAGCTCCTACGAGCAGTACTTC	CASSQRGLAESSYEQYF
NA	NA	TRBV4-3	TRBJ2-4	TGCGCCAGCAGCCAAGACTGTACCGGGACTAAAAACATTCAGTACTTC	CASSQDCTGTKNIQYF
NA	NA	TRBV5-4	TRBJ2-1	TGTGCCAGCTCAGAGGAGGGAGTCAATGAGCAGTTCTTC	CASSEEGVNEQFF
NA	TRBD2	TRBV10-2	TRBJ2-1	TGCGCCAGCAGTGAGCCGGGCGCGGGAGAGGATAATGAGCAGTTCTTC	CASSEPGAGEDNEQFF
NA	NA	TRBV4-2	TRBJ2-7	TGTGCCAGCAGCCAAGGTATTTTGACCCCCGGGGACTACGAGCAGTACTTC	CASSQGILTPGDYEQYF
NA	NA	TRBV30	TRBJ2-7	TGTGCCTCCTCATGGACAGTCCAAGGGTACGAGCAGTACTTC	CASSWTVQGYEQYF
NA	NA	TRBV28	TRBJ2-1	TGTGCCAGCAGTTTCCGACGGGTGGCCCCCTACAATGAGCAGTTCTTC	CASSFRRVAPYNEQFF
NA	TRBD1	TRBV19	TRBJ1-5	TGTGCCAGTAGCCGGACAGGAAGCAATCAGCCCCAGCATTTT	CASSRTGSNQPQHF
once	NA	TRBV11-3	TRBJ1-3	TGTGCCAGCAGCTTAACAGGAAACACCATATATTTT	CASSLTGNTIYF
NA	NA	TRBV5-5	TRBJ2-7	TGTGCCAGCAGCTCCTCGGATGGAGGGCCAATCGAGCAGTACTTC	CASSSSDGGPIEQYF
NA	TRBD1	TRBV6-5	TRBJ1-2	TGTGCCAGCAGTTACACTGACAGGGGGCGATACTATGGCTACACCTTC	CASSYTDRGRYYGYTF
NA	NA	TRBV6-1	TRBJ1-1	TGTGCCAGCAGTGAACGTCAGGGTCCCACTGAAGCTTTCTTT	CASSERQGPTEAFF
few	NA	TRBV25-1	TRBJ2-5	TGTGCCAGCAGTGACGGCGGCGGGGAGACCCAGTACTTC	CASSDGGGETQYF
NA	NA	TRBV7-8	TRBJ2-7	TGTGCCAGCAGCTTAGGGGACTTAGCCTACGAGCAGTACTTC	CASSLGDLAYEQYF
NA	NA	TRBV11-2	TRBJ1-4	TGTGCCAGCAGCTTCGGTGGGGGGAGATTTGAAAAACTGTTTTTT	CASSFGGGRFEKLFF
few	NA	TRBV27	TRBJ1-2	TGTGCCAGCAGTGCGGTCGGCTATGGCTACACCTTC	CASSAVGYGYTF
NA	NA	TRBV19	TRBJ2-1	TGTGCCAGTAGTATAGCGGCTAGATACCCCAGTGAGCAGTTCTTC	CASSIAARYPSEQFF
NA	NA	TRBV7-9	TRBJ2-3	TGTGCCAGCAGCCCAGAGGAGGGAACTGGCACAGATACGCAGTATTTT	CASSPEEGTGTDTQYF
NA	NA	TRBV27	TRBJ2-5	TGTGCCAGCAGTTTAGATGTGGAGGACCAAGAGACCCAGTACTTC	CASSLDVEDQETQYF
NA	TRBD2	TRBV5-1	TRBJ2-1	TGCGCCAGCAGCGACGACCGGCAGCGGGAGAAACCATTGTTTTCCAACAATGAGCAGTTCTTC	CASSDDRQREKPLFSNNEQFF
NA	TRBD1	TRBV6-5	TRBJ1-3	TGTGCCAGCAGCCATAGACAGGGAAGAAACACCATATATTTT	CASSHRQGRNTIYF
NA	TRBD2	TRBV4-2	TRBJ2-2	TGTGCCAGCAGCCAAGAGGGACTAGCGGGAGCGAACACCGGGGAGCTGTTTTTT	CASSQEGLAGANTGELFF
NA	NA	TRBV6-6	TRBJ1-2	TGTGCCAGCAGTTACTCACAGTTCTATGGCTACACCTTC	CASSYSQFYGYTF
NA	NA	TRBV15	TRBJ2-3	TGTGCCACCAGCAGAGATCGGCGGCACACAGATACGCAGTATTTT	CATSRDRRHTDTQYF
NA	NA	TRBV14	TRBJ2-1	TGTGCCAGCAGCCAATACGCAGCGGCCAATGAGCAGTTCTTC	CASSQYAAANEQFF
NA	TRBD1	TRBV7-9	TRBJ2-1	TGTGCCAGCACTCCGGGACAGGGGGGTCTATACAATGAGCAGTTCTTC	CASTPGQGGLYNEQFF
NA	NA	TRBV18	TRBJ2-5	TGTGCCAGCTCGCCAACACCCCAAGAGACCCAGTACTTC	CASSPTPQETQYF
NA	NA	TRBV7-2	TRBJ2-5	TGTGCCAGCAGTTTAGGGGCGGGAAACCAAGAGACCCAGTACTTC	CASSLGAGNQETQYF
NA	NA	TRBV19	TRBJ1-2	TGTGCCAGTAGTCCCGCGCGGCAGAGTCACTTTAACTATGGCTACACCTTC	CASSPARQSHFNYGYTF
NA	NA	TRBV28	TRBJ2-7	TGTGCCAGCAGCCCAGCCTACGAGCAGTACTTC	CASSPAYEQYF
NA	NA	TRBV28	TRBJ2-7	TGTGCCAGCAGTTTATGCGGCCCAAGGGGTTTCCACTACGAGCAGTACTTC	CASSLCGPRGFHYEQYF
few	NA	TRBV6-5	TRBJ1-2	TGTGCCAGCACCCAACGGCAGGGAGGTGGCTACACCTTC	CASTQRQGGGYTF
NA	NA	TRBV28	TRBJ2-1	TGTGCCAGCAGTTTATATCGGCCGGGGGGCGGGGGCTCCTACAATGAGCAGTTCTTC	CASSLYRPGGGGSYNEQFF
NA	TRBD2	TRBV27	TRBJ2-1	TGTGCCAGCAGTTACGGACCCAGAGCGGGAGACTACAATGAGCAGTTCTTC	CASSYGPRAGDYNEQFF
NA	NA	TRBV25-1	TRBJ2-7	TGTGCCAGCAGTGAACCCGGGGGTGACGAGCAGTACTTC	CASSEPGGDEQYF
NA	TRBD1	TRBV5-1	TRBJ1-1	TGCGCCAGCAGCTCCGGACAGGGGGCTGAAGCTTTCTTT	CASSSGQGAEAFF
NA	NA	TRBV6-5	TRBJ1-1	TGTGCCAGCAGGGAGCCGACAGGTCCCACTGAAGCTTTCTTT	CASREPTGPTEAFF
NA	TRBD1	TRBV18	TRBJ2-7	TGTGCCAGCTCACCTTCGACAGGGCCAGGCGAGCAGTACTTC	CASSPSTGPGEQYF
NA	NA	TRBV25-1	TRBJ2-7	TGTGCCAGCAGTGAATATCAACGGGACAAGGACTACGAGCAGTACTTC	CASSEYQRDKDYEQYF
NA	TRBD2	TRBV9	TRBJ2-5	TGTGCCAGCAGCGTAGGGACTAGCGGGAGTTTGGAGACCCAGTACTTC	CASSVGTSGSLETQYF
once	NA	TRBV10-1	TRBJ2-3	TGCGCCAGCAGTGAGGACTCCCCGGGGACAGATACGCAGTATTTT	CASSEDSPGTDTQYF
NA	TRBD2	TRBV14	TRBJ2-2	TGTGCCAGCAGCCGGGGATGGACTAGCCTCCACACCGGGGAGCTGTTTTTT	CASSRGWTSLHTGELFF
once	NA	TRBV30	TRBJ1-5	TGTGCCTGGAGCGCCCCCGCGGGAAATCAGCCCCAGCATTTT	CAWSAPAGNQPQHF
NA	TRBD1	TRBV5-6	TRBJ2-3	TGTGCCAGCAGCTTCCGGGACAGGGTGTCAGATACGCAGTATTTT	CASSFRDRVSDTQYF
NA	NA	TRBV6-5	TRBJ1-1	TGTGCCAGCAGTTACTCCTGGGGGGGGCGGACTGAAGCTTTCTTT	CASSYSWGGRTEAFF
NA	TRBD2	TRBV5-6	TRBJ2-3	TGTGCCAGCAGCTTGGCAAGCGGGAGGACAGATACGCAGTATTTT	CASSLASGRTDTQYF
few	NA	TRBV5-6	TRBJ2-7	TGTGCCAGCAGAGACACAGGGGGGGTCTACGAGCAGTACTTC	CASRDTGGVYEQYF
NA	TRBD2	TRBV6-1	TRBJ2-1	TGTGCCAGCAGTGCTAGCGGGAAGTCCTATGAGCAGTTCTTC	CASSASGKSYEQFF
NA	NA	TRBV14	TRBJ1-3	TGTGCCAGCAGCCAAGATCAACGGCAAGGGGTTTCTGGAAACACCATATATTTT	CASSQDQRQGVSGNTIYF
NA	TRBD1	TRBV5-1	TRBJ2-7	TGCGCCAGCAGTTCCGGGACAGGGGGTGGGGGCCCATACGAGCAGTACTTC	CASSSGTGGGGPYEQYF
NA	NA	TRBV4-2	TRBJ2-3	TGTGCCAGCAGCCCAGGACTGGACCCCAGCACAGATACGCAGTATTTT	CASSPGLDPSTDTQYF
NA	NA	TRBV15	TRBJ1-4	TGTGCCACCAGCAGAGGGGACTCGGGGGAAAAACTGTTTTTT	CATSRGDSGEKLFF